This TCR beta chain was identified in a study of blood T cell repertoires in COVID-19. Study information: From T cells, B-cell-depleted T cells, or PBMCs came the material, which was cDNA or gDNA.

The CDR3 covers 15 residues. V gave up 0 bases and J gave up 5 bases, with 12 bases separating them. Germline CDR1 SGHRS, CDR2 YFSETQ. Generated by immunoSEQ multiplex PCR, the TCRdb table keeps only in-frame clones and is missing some. The data show 60,000 to 80,000 clones, 84% seen once. The clonotype originates from a man aged 50 or older with active COVID-19. This sequence joins TRBV5-1 and TRBJ2-1, with a possible D match to TRBD1 (6 bases). Sequenced sample: peripheral blood. In nucleotides, the CDR3 is TGCGCCAGCAGCTTGGCCGGAGGACAGAACAATGAGCAGTTCTTC. Translated, it gives CASSLAGGQNNEQFF. The full variable domain, in which reference TRBV5-1 and TRBJ2-1 provide the parts outside the CDR3, is KAGVTQTPRYLIKTRGQQVTLSCSPISGHRSVSWYQQTPGQGLQFLFEYFSETQRNKGNFPGRFSGRQFSNSRSEMNVSTLELGDSALYLCASSLAGGQNNEQFFGPGTRLTVL.